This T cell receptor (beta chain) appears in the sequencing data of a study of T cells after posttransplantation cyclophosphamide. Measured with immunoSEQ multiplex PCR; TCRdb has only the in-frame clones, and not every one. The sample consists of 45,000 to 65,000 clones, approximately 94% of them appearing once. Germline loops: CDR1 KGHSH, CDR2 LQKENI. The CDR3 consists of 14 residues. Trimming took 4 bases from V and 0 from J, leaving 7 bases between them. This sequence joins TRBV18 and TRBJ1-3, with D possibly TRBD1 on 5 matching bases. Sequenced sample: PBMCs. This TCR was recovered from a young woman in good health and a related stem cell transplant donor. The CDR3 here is CASSHGGSGNTIYF. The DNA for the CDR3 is TGTGCCAGCTCACACGGGGGCTCTGGAAACACCATATATTTT.